What follows are 26 T cell receptor beta chains derived from one specimen sequenced in a study of blood T cell repertoires in COVID-19. Clones were read by immunoSEQ multiplex PCR, and TCRdb kept only the in-frame ones, dropping some. This table holds hundreds of thousands of clones, roughly 80% found once. The specimen was PBMCs or T cells enriched from blood (not recorded which). Receptors originate from a man in his forties who had been exposed to COVID-19.

The chain links TRBV2 to TRBJ2-7, with 8 bases identical to TRBD1. The CDR3 runs to 12 residues. V shed 6 bases, J shed 6 bases, and the junction held 4 bases outside the gene matches. Germline-derived CDR1 and CDR2 are SNHLY and FYNNEI. CDR3 coding DNA: TGTGCCAGCAGCAAGGGACAGGTCGAGCAGTACTTC. Its protein product is CASSKGQVEQYF.

The rearrangement joins TRBV29-1 to TRBJ1-2; no definite D call. The ends were cut back, 0 bases at V and 3 bases at J, with 8 bases in the middle. The germline CDR1 and CDR2 sequences are SQVTM and ANQGSEA. The CDR3 spans 13 residues. The CDR3 coding sequence is TGCAGCGTTGAAGACTCCACTTACTATGGCTACACCTTC. Its translation: CSVEDSTYYGYTF. Full variable domain (remainder filled in from reference TRBV29-1 and TRBJ1-2): SAVISQKPSRDICQRGTSLTIQCQVDSQVTMMFWYRQQPGQSLTLIATANQGSEATYESGFVIDKFPISRPNLTFSTLTVSNMSPEDSSIYLCSVEDSTYYGYTFGSGTRLTVV.

This clone was seen a single time. The CDR3 loop reads CASRSPLTGGSYNEQFF. CDR3 coding DNA: TGCGCCAGCAGGAGTCCTCTAACAGGGGGCTCCTACAATGAGCAGTTCTTC. The chain employs TRBV5-1 and TRBJ2-1, with TRBD1 matching 8 bases. Germline-derived CDR1 and CDR2 are SGHRS and YFSETQ. The CDR3 sequence is 17 residues long. The junction had 10 bases not matched to a gene; V was cut back by 5 bases and J by 0 bases.

This clone was seen only a few times. This rearrangement joins TRBV6-5 to TRBJ1-1; D gene ambiguous. Trimming took 0 bases from V and 3 from J, leaving 8 bases between them. CDR1 and CDR2 (germline): MNHEY, SVGAGI. CDR3 length: 14 amino acids. CDR3 in DNA: TGTGCCAGCAGTTACTCGGGCAGACACACTGAAGCTTTCTTT. This translates into CASSYSGRHTEAFF.

CDR3 residues: CASHRGGPSSGNTIYF. The DNA for the CDR3 is TGTGCCAGCCACAGAGGGGGCCCAAGCTCTGGAAACACCATATATTTT. The rearrangement links TRBV9 to TRBJ1-3; 7 bases match TRBD1. V lost 7 bases, J lost 0 bases, and 10 bases stayed unmatched. CDR3 size: 16 residues. Germline CDR1 and CDR2: SGDLS and YYNGEE.

This chain uses TRBV14 with TRBJ1-4; D is perhaps TRBD1 (6 bases). This CDR3 is 15 amino acids long. The ends were cut back, 5 bases at V and 8 bases at J, with 18 bases in the middle. In germline, CDR1 is SGHDN, CDR2 FVKESK. CDR3 in amino acids: CASSGQSTFTEKLFF. The CDR3 nucleotides read TGTGCCAGCAGCGGACAGTCAACATTTACCGAAAAACTGTTTTTT.

The rearrangement links TRBV19 to TRBJ2-5; 10 nucleotides match TRBD2. Per germline, CDR1 LNHDA and CDR2 SQIVND (reference sequence). The V gene end was trimmed by 4 bases and the J gene end by 5 bases; junction bases not matched to a gene: 4. The CDR3 is made up of 14 amino acids. The CDR3 is CASSTSGSWETQYF. CDR3 bases: TGTGCCAGTAGTACTAGCGGGAGTTGGGAGACCCAGTACTTC.

This clone appeared a single time. V is TRBV29-1 and J is TRBJ2-5; TRBD1 agrees at 7 bases. This CDR3 has 13 residues. J was trimmed by 0 bases and V by 7 bases; bases with no gene match: 5. Germline CDR1 and CDR2: SQVTM and ANQGSEA. CDR3 protein: CSALGTDQETQYF. Here the CDR3 DNA reads TGCAGCGCCCTGGGGACAGACCAAGAGACCCAGTACTTC.

This chain uses TRBV12-5 with TRBJ1-3, with 8 nucleotides matching TRBD1. Germline V lookup: CDR1 LGHNT, CDR2 FRNRAP. The V gene end was trimmed by 6 bases and the J gene end by 4 bases; junction bases not matched to a gene: 11. The CDR3 has 16 amino acids. In DNA, the CDR3 is TGTGCTAGTGGCCCCGGACAGGGCGATGTAGGAAACACCATATATTTT. This gives the protein CASGPGQGDVGNTIYF.

The chain carries TRBV11-1 and TRBJ2-1; 13 bases are a match to TRBD2. The CDR3 is 16 residues long. The ends lost 1 base at V and 8 bases at J; junction bases unmatched: 5. Germline values: CDR1 SGHAT, CDR2 FQDESV (reference sequence). The CDR3 nucleotides read TGTGCCAGCAGCTTAGAACTAGCGGGAGGGGTCCATGAGCAGTTCTTC. It codes for CASSLELAGGVHEQFF.

The V call is TRBV23-1, the J call TRBJ2-5, with a weak D call TRBD1 (6 bases). TRBV23-1 is given ORF status, its function remaining uncertain. CDR3 length: 17 amino acids. Trimming shortened V by 0 bases and J by 5 bases, and 19 bases separated the two germline ends. CDR3 region: CASSQSEVTGLGETQYF. The CDR3 DNA reads as TGCGCCAGCAGTCAATCGGAAGTAACAGGGCTGGGGGAGACCCAGTACTTC.

V is TRBV9 and J is TRBJ2-5; 9 bases match TRBD2. Germline lookup yields CDR1 SGDLS and CDR2 YYNGEE. J was trimmed by 5 bases and V by 0 bases; bases with no gene match: 8. The CDR3 length is 16 residues. The CDR3 DNA is TGTGCCAGCAGCGTAGCTAGCGGGACGGCTGGTGAGACCCAGTACTTC. It translates to CASSVASGTAGETQYF.

This sequence joins TRBV11-1 and TRBJ2-1; D gene uncertain. V dropped 2 bases and J dropped 8 bases, with 10 bases sitting between them. The CDR3 extends over 13 amino acids. Germline V gene data show CDR1 as SGHAT and CDR2 as FQDESV (reference sequence). This chain's CDR3 is CASSLIRADEQFF. In DNA form, the CDR3 reads TGTGCCAGCAGCTTAATACGTGCGGATGAGCAGTTCTTC.

The chain links TRBV10-3 to TRBJ1-2; TRBD1 matches 7 bases. This CDR3 is built from 15 residues. V lost 11 bases to trimming and J lost 4 bases; unmatched junction nucleotides: 16. Germline CDR1 and CDR2: ENHRY and SYGVKD. This chain's CDR3 is CAACPEGANLYGYTF. CDR3 nucleotides: TGTGCCGCCTGCCCCGAGGGGGCCAATCTCTATGGCTACACCTTC.

This chain connects TRBV24-1 to TRBJ2-3, with 8 bases lining up with TRBD2. The CDR3 extends over 14 amino acids. The germline V gene has CDR1 KGHDR and CDR2 SFDVKD. The J segment lost 4 bases and the V segment lost 5 bases, leaving 4 bases of the junction unmatched. The CDR3 DNA reads TGTGCCACCAGTGGAGCGGGAGTTTCAGATACGCAGTATTTT. It encodes CATSGAGVSDTQYF.

The table lists this clone with a few counts. Written as DNA, the CDR3 is TGTGCCTGGAGTTCGACACTTCATGGAAACACCATATATTTT. It is translated as CAWSSTLHGNTIYF. This chain joins TRBV30 and TRBJ1-3; D remains unclear. This CDR3 region has 14 residues. Germline values: CDR1 GTSNPN, CDR2 SVGIG (reference sequence). V lost 2 bases and J 3 bases, leaving 11 bases between the germline ends.

V usage is TRBV5-8 and J usage is TRBJ1-5, with 7 bases fitting TRBD1. This CDR3 is built from 16 residues. The germline CDR1 and CDR2 sequences are SGHTS and YDEGEE. J gave up 4 bases and V 4 bases, and 11 bases lay outside the gene matches. As DNA, the CDR3 is TGTGCCAGCAGCGCCACGGGACAGTGGGGTAATCAGCCCCAGCATTTT. Translated: CASSATGQWGNQPQHF.

This chain connects TRBV7-2 to TRBJ2-2; 8 bases match TRBD2. CDR1 and CDR2 from the germline V gene are SGHTA and FQGNSA. The CDR3 runs 14 residues. V was pared by 5 bases and J by 6 bases, with 5 bases of the junction left unmatched. CDR3 sequence: CASSPWTSPGELFF. The CDR3 DNA reads as TGTGCCAGCAGCCCATGGACTAGCCCCGGGGAGCTGTTTTTT.

V gene TRBV27 combines with J gene TRBJ2-7; D not resolved. CDR3 size: 14 residues. CDR1 is MNHEY and CDR2 is SMNVEV in the germline V gene (reference sequence). Trimming took 1 base from V and 0 from J, leaving 7 bases between them. The CDR3 is CASSLLQNSYEQYF. CDR3 DNA sequence: TGTGCCAGCAGTTTATTACAAAACTCCTACGAGCAGTACTTC.

DNA for the CDR3: TGTGCCAGCAGCTTTGCAGGGCGTGGGGCCAACGTCCTGACTTTC. It encodes CASSFAGRGANVLTF. The rearrangement joins TRBV5-4 to TRBJ2-6; possible D gene TRBD1, 5 bases. The V end was cut by 2 bases, the J end by 3 bases, with 9 bases between. CDR1 is SGHNT, CDR2 YYREEE, per germline (reference sequence). This CDR3 is 15 amino acids long.

This rearrangement joins TRBV15 to TRBJ1-4, with D unclear. V lost 5 bases and J 5 bases, leaving 15 bases between the germline ends. Germline V lookup: CDR1 LNHNV, CDR2 YYDKDF (reference sequence). The CDR3 has 15 amino acids. The CDR3 region has the DNA TGTGCCACCAGCCCTGGGCGGGCGCTGAATGAAAAACTGTTTTTT. Translation: CATSPGRALNEKLFF.

J is TRBJ2-7 and V is TRBV15, with a tentative D call TRBD2 (5 bases). Trimming pared 3 bases from V and 0 bases from J, leaving 21 bases between. The CDR3 runs 18 residues. Looked up from germline, CDR1 is LNHNV and CDR2 is YYDKDF (reference sequence). The DNA for the CDR3 is TGTGCCACCAGCAGTTATAGAGGACGCGGGTTTAGCTCCTACGAGCAGTACTTC. The encoded protein is CATSSYRGRGFSSYEQYF.

The chain couples TRBV19 to TRBJ2-1, with TRBD2 matching over 11 bases. CDR3 length: 15 amino acids. CDR1 and CDR2 (germline): LNHDA, SQIVND (reference sequence). V lost 5 bases to trimming and J lost 8 bases; unmatched junction nucleotides: 8. The CDR3 sequence is CASSPQLAGVYEQFF. The CDR3 nucleotides read TGTGCCAGTAGTCCCCAACTAGCGGGAGTGTATGAGCAGTTCTTC. The full variable domain, with the rest looked up from reference TRBV19 and TRBJ2-1, is DGGITQSPKYLFRKEGQNVTLSCEQNLNHDAMYWYRQDPGQGLRLIYYSQIVNDFQKGDIAEGYSVSREKKESFPLTVTSAQKNPTAFYLCASSPQLAGVYEQFFGPGTRLTVL.

This chain connects TRBV29-1 to TRBJ2-2; D is unclear. The germline V gene encodes CDR1 SQVTM and CDR2 ANQGSEA. The ends were cut back, 4 bases at V and 7 bases at J, with 4 bases in the middle. There are 10 residues in the CDR3. Here the CDR3 reads CSVVIGELFF. CDR3 DNA sequence: TGCAGCGTTGTAATCGGGGAGCTGTTTTTT.

The chain combines TRBV4-2 with TRBJ2-3; D possibly corresponds to TRBD1 (5 bases). V lost 1 base and J 0 bases, leaving 8 bases between the germline ends. CDR1 and CDR2 (germline): LGHNA, YNFKEQ. This CDR3 region has 15 residues. The DNA for the CDR3 is TGTGCCAGCAGCCAAGTTGGGGCTAGCACAGATACGCAGTATTTT. Protein product: CASSQVGASTDTQYF.

This clone was seen only once. CDR3 DNA sequence: TGCAGTGCCCCCCTAGGTGAAGCTTTCTTT. Translating gives CSAPLGEAFF. V gene TRBV20-1 combines with J gene TRBJ1-1; D gene unclear. Trimming removed 6 bases from V and 7 bases from J, with 9 bases in between. CDR3 size: 10 residues. Germline values: CDR1 DFQATT, CDR2 SNEGSKA (reference sequence).